These 4 T cell receptor beta chains were all obtained from the same sample, sequenced in a study of blood T cell repertoires in COVID-19. Repertoires were generated with immunoSEQ multiplex PCR, while TCRdb's copy carries only in-frame clones and drops some. The sample includes 180,000 or so clones, roughly 88% of them seen just once. Sequenced sample: PBMCs or T cells enriched from blood (not recorded which). These TCRs come from a woman aged 55-70 years who had recovered from COVID-19.

V gene TRBV11-2 combines with J gene TRBJ2-7, with 9 bases matching TRBD1. Germline lookup yields CDR1 SGHAT and CDR2 FQNNGV. Trimming removed 5 bases from V and 5 bases from J; junction bases left unmatched: 4. CDR3 size: 13 residues. CDR3 amino acids: CASSPGQGNEQYF. DNA for the CDR3: TGTGCCAGCAGCCCCGGACAGGGGAACGAGCAGTACTTC. The full variable domain, its missing parts supplied by reference TRBV11-2 and TRBJ2-7, is EAGVAQSPRYKIIEKRQSVAFWCNPISGHATLYWYQQILGQGPKLLIQFQNNGVVDDSQLPKDRFSAERLKGVDSTLKIQPAKLEDSAVYLCASSPGQGNEQYFGPGTRLTVT.

The J gene is TRBJ1-3, the V gene TRBV12-3 or TRBV12-4; D is ambiguous. This CDR3 comprises 12 residues. Trimming pared 1 base from V and 9 bases from J, leaving 7 bases between. The CDR3 DNA reads as TGTGCCAGCAGTTTAGTCGCCGGCACCATATATTTT. This translates into CASSLVAGTIYF.

J is TRBJ1-2 and V is TRBV3-1 (or the pseudogene TRBV3-2); tentatively, D is TRBD1 (6 bases). V gave up 1 base and J gave up 1 base, with 7 bases separating them. This CDR3 comprises 14 residues. Germline-derived CDR1 and CDR2 are LGHDT and YNNKEL (reference sequence). The CDR3 loop reads CASSQGTVNYGYTF. The CDR3 nucleotides are TGTGCCAGCAGCCAAGGGACAGTTAACTATGGCTACACCTTC.

This clone was seen a few times. V usage is TRBV11-3 and J usage is TRBJ2-7; D is unresolved. Germline V gene data show CDR1 as SGHNT and CDR2 as YENEEA. This CDR3 is 14 amino acids long. Deletions cut 5 bases from V and 5 bases from J, with 16 bases between. CDR3 bases: TGTGCCAGCAGCCCAAGCCCCCGTAGCCACGAGCAGTACTTC. Its protein product is CASSPSPRSHEQYF.